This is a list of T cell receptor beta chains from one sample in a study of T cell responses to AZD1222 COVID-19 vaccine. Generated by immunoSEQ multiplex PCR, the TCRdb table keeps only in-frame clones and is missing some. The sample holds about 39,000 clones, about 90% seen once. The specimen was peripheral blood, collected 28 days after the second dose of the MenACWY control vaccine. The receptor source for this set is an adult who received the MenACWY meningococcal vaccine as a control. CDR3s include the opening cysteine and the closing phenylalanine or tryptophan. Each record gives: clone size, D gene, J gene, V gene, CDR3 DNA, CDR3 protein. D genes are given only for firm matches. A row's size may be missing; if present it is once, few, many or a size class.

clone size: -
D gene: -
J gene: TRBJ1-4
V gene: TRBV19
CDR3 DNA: TGTGCCAGTAGTTACGGGAGCTCTACTAATGAAAAACTGTTTTTT
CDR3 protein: CASSYGSSTNEKLFF

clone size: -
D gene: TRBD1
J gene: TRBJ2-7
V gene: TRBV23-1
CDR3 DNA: TGCGCCAGCAGTCTCCTACCGGACAGGGTTCGGTCCTACGAGCAGTACTTC
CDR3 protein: CASSLLPDRVRSYEQYF

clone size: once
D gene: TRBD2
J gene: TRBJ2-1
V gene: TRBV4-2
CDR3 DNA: TGTGCCAGCCGAAGCGGGAACTCCTACAATGAGCAGTTCTTC
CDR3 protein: CASRSGNSYNEQFF

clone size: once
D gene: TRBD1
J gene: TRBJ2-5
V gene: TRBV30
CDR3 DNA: TGTGCCTGGAGTGAGGGGGCAGCGGAGGAGACCCAGTACTTC
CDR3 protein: CAWSEGAAEETQYF

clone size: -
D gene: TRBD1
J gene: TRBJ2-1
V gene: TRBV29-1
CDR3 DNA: TGCAGCGCGGGACAGGGGACTTCGACTTCCTACAATGAGCAGTTCTTC
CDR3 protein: CSAGQGTSTSYNEQFF

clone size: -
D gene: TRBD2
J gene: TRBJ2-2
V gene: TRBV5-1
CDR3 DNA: TGCGCCAGCAGCAAGACCGGGACTAGCGGGAGGCCGAACACCGGGGAGCTGTTTTTT
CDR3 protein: CASSKTGTSGRPNTGELFF

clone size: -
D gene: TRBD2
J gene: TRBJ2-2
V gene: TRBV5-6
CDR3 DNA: TGTGCCAGCAGCTTAGGGACTAGCGGTGTTACCGGGGAGCTGTTTTTT
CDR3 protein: CASSLGTSGVTGELFF

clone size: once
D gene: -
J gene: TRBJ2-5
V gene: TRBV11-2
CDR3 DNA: TGTGCCAGCAGCTTAAAGCCCGAGACCCAGTACTTC
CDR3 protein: CASSLKPETQYF

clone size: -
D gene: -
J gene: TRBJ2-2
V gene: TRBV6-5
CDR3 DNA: TGTGCCAGCAGTTACTCGTTCCCAGAGAACACCGGGGAGCTGTTTTTT
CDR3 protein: CASSYSFPENTGELFF

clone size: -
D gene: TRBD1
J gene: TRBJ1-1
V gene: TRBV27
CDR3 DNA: TGTGCCAGCAGTTGGGCAGGGGGCCACACTGAAGCTTTCTTT
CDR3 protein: CASSWAGGHTEAFF

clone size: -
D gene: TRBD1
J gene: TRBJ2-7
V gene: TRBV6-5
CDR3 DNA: TGTGCCAGCACTACGGGACAGGGCCACGAGCAGTACTTC
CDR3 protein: CASTTGQGHEQYF

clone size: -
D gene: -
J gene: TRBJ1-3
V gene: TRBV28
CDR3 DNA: TGTGCCAGCAGTCCAGGGTCCGTAAACACCATATATTTT
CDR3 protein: CASSPGSVNTIYF

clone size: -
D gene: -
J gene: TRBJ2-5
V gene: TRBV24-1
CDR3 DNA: TGTGCCACCAGTGGAGACCGAGGCGAGACCCAGTACTTC
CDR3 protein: CATSGDRGETQYF

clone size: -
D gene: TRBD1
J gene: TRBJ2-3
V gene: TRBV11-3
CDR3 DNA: TGTGCCAGCAGCGCAAAGACAGGGGTTTCAGAAGATACGCAGTATTTT
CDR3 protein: CASSAKTGVSEDTQYF

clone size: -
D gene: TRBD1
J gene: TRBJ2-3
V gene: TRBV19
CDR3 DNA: TGTGCCAGTACACCAACCCAGGGGGCACGAGGAGATACGCAGTATTTT
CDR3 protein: CASTPTQGARGDTQYF

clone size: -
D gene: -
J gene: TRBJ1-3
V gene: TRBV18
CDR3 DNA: TGTGCCAGCTCACCACCTAGGGAGATTGGAAACACCATATATTTT
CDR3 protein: CASSPPREIGNTIYF

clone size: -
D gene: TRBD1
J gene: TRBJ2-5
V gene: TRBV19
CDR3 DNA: TGTGCCGCCGGGACAGGGGAAGAGACCCAGTACTTC
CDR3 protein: CAAGTGEETQYF

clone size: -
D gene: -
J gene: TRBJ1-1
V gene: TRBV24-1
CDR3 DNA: TGTGCCACCAGTGGGCTGGGTATGAACACTGAAGCTTTCTTT
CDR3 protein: CATSGLGMNTEAFF

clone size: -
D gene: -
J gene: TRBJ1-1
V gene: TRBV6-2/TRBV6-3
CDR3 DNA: TGTGCCAGCAGTGTTGTGGACGGAACCACTGAAGCTTTCTTT
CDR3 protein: CASSVVDGTTEAFF

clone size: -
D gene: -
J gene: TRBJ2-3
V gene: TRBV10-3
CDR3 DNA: TGTGCCATCAGCCTTGACCCACTGACAGATACGCAGTATTTT
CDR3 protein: CAISLDPLTDTQYF

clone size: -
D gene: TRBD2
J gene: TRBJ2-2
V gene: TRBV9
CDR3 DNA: TGTGCCAGCAGCGTAGTTCCTAGCGGGAACACCGGGGAGCTGTTTTTT
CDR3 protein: CASSVVPSGNTGELFF

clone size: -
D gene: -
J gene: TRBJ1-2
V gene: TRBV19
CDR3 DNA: TGTGCCAGTAGTATAGTACAGCCAGGGACCTATGGCTACACCTTC
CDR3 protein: CASSIVQPGTYGYTF

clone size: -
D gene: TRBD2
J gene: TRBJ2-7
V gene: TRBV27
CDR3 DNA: TGTGCCAGCAGTTTGACTAGCAGTTACGAGCAGTACTTC
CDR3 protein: CASSLTSSYEQYF

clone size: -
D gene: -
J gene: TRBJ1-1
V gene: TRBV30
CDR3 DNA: TGTGCCTGGAGTTCTGCCGGGGATGTGAACACTGAAGCTTTCTTT
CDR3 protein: CAWSSAGDVNTEAFF

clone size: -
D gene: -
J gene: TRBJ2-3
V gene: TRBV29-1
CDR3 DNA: TGCAGCGTTGACTGGGGAACAGATACGCAGTATTTT
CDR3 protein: CSVDWGTDTQYF

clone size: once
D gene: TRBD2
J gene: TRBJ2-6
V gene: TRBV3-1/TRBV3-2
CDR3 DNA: TGTGCCAGCAGTCTTCCCCGGACTAGCCGCTTTTCTGGGGCCAACGTCCTGACTTTC
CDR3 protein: CASSLPRTSRFSGANVLTF

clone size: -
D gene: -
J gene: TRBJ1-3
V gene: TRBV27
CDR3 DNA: TGTGCCAGCAGTACCATACAGGGCCCCAAACGCACCATATATTTT
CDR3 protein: CASSTIQGPKRTIYF

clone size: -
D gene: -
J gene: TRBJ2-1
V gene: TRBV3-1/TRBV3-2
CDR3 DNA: TGTGCCAGCAGCCAAATGACTAGGTCCAATGAGCAGTTCTTC
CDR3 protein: CASSQMTRSNEQFF

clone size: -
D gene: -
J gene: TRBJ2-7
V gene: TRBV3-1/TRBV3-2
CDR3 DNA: TGTGCCAGCAGCCAAGATCAACTAACCTACGAGCAGTACTTC
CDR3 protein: CASSQDQLTYEQYF

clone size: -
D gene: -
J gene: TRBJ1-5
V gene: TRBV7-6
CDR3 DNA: TGTGCCAGCACCGCGGGGATGAACAAGAATCAGCCCCAGCATTTT
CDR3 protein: CASTAGMNKNQPQHF

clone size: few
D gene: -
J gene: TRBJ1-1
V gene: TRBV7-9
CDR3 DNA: TGTGCCAGCAGCTTTTCGGGGAACACTGAAGCTTTCTTT
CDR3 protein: CASSFSGNTEAFF

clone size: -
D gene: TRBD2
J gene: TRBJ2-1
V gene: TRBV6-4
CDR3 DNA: TGTGCCAGCAGTGAGTCAGCGGGAGCACTCTACAATGAGCAGTTCTTC
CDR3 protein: CASSESAGALYNEQFF

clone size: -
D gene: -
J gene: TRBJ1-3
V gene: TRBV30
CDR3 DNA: TGTGCCTGGAGTGATCAGGGGCCCTTCTCTGGAAACACCATATATTTT
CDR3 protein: CAWSDQGPFSGNTIYF

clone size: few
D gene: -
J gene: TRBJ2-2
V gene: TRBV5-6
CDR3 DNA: TGTGCCAGCAGCTCCTACACCGGGGAGCTGTTTTTT
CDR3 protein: CASSSYTGELFF

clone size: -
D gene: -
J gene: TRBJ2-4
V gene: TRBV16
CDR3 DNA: TGTGCCAGCAGCCCCGCTTACGGGGGTAACATTCAGTACTTC
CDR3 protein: CASSPAYGGNIQYF

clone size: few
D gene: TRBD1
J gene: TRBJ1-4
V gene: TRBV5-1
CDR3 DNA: TGCGCCAGCAGACAGGGACAGGGACTTGCAACTAATGAAAAACTGTTTTTT
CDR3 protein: CASRQGQGLATNEKLFF

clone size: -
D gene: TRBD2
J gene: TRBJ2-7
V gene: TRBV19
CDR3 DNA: TGTGCCAGTAGTATAGCTAGCGGACACTCCTACGAGCAGTACTTC
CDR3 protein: CASSIASGHSYEQYF

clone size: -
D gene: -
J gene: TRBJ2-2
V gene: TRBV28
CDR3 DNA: TGTGCCAGCAGTCCCGGTCGAGGGAGGACCGGGGAGCTGTTTTTT
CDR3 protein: CASSPGRGRTGELFF

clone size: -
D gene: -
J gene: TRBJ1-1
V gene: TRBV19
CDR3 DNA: TGTGCCAGTACCCCGGGTGGGAACACTGAAGCTTTCTTT
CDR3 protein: CASTPGGNTEAFF

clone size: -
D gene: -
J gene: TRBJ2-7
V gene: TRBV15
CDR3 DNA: TGTGCCACCAGCAGAGAGATGGGGCAGAACTACGAGCAGTACTTC
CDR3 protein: CATSREMGQNYEQYF

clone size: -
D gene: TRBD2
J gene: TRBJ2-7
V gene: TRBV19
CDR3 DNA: TGTGCCAGTAGTATCTATCGGCCTAGCGGGAGTGCCTACGGTCAGTACTTC
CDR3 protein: CASSIYRPSGSAYGQYF

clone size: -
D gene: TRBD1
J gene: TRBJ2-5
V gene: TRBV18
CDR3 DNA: TGTGCCAGCTCACCCGGACAGGGGAGGTCCGAGACCCAGTACTTC
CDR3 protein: CASSPGQGRSETQYF

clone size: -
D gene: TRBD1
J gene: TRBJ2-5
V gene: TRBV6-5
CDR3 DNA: TGTGCCAGCAGTTACACGGACAGGGCAGAGACCCAGTACTTC
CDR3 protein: CASSYTDRAETQYF

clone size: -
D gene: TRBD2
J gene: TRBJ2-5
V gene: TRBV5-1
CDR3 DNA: TGCGCCAGCAGCTTGGTTCCCCAGCGGGAGCTCCCAGAGACCCAGTACTTC
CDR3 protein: CASSLVPQRELPETQYF

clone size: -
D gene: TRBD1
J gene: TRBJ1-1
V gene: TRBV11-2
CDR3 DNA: TGTGCCAGCAGCTTAGCAGGGGGCGGTGAAGCTTTCTTT
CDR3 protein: CASSLAGGGEAFF

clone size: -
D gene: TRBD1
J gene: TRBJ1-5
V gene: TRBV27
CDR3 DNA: TGTGCCAGCAGTGGGGGACAGCCATCACTCAATCAGCCCCAGCATTTT
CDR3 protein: CASSGGQPSLNQPQHF

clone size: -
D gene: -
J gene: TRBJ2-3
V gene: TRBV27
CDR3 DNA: TGTGCCAGCAGTTTAAAGCGGCCCACAGATACGCAGTATTTT
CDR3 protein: CASSLKRPTDTQYF

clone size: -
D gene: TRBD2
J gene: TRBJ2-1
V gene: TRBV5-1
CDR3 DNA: TGCGCCAGCAGCCCGGGACTAGCGGGAGTGTATGAGCAGTTCTTC
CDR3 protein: CASSPGLAGVYEQFF

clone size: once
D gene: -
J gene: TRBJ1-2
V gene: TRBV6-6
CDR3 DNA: TGTGCCAGCAGTCCGATTATAGGAGCTAACTATGGCTACACCTTC
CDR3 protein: CASSPIIGANYGYTF

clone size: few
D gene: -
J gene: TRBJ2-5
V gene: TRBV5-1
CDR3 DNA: TGCGCCAGCAGCTTGCTTCCAGGCGCTCAAGAGACCCAGTACTTC
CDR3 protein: CASSLLPGAQETQYF

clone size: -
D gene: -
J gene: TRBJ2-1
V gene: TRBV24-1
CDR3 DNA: TGTGCCACCAGTGACCGGGACTTTTACAATGAGCAGTTCTTC
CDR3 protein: CATSDRDFYNEQFF

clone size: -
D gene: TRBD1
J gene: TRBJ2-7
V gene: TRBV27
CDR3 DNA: TGTGCCAGCAGTTGGGGGTTCCGGGACAGGGGAGCCTACGAGCAGTACTTC
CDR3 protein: CASSWGFRDRGAYEQYF